Shown below are 7 T cell receptor beta chains from a single sample sequenced in a study of cytomegalovirus exposure and HLA in healthy donors. 60 Vbeta and 13 Jbeta primers were used in PCR. The repertoire was sequenced with immunoSEQ multiplex PCR; TCRdb's copy has only in-frame clones and lacks some. The sample lists 130,000 or so clones, around 77% occurring once. Sequenced input: PBMCs. The receptor set was obtained from a young man in good health and CMV-seropositive.

The V call is TRBV6-5, the J call TRBJ2-7; tentative D call: TRBD1 (5 bases). This CDR3 region has 13 residues. Trimming removed 7 bases at V and 7 bases at J, with 17 bases between. The germline V gene has CDR1 MNHEY and CDR2 SVGAGI. DNA of the CDR3: TGTGCCAGCACCGAGCAGGGAATCGGAGAGCAGTACTTC. Translation gives CASTEQGIGEQYF.

V is TRBV10-1 and J is TRBJ1-5; 8 bases align to TRBD1. The CDR3 spans 14 residues. Germline CDR1 and CDR2: WNHNN and SYGVQD (reference sequence). V was pared by 6 bases and J by 7 bases, with 8 bases of the junction left unmatched. CDR3 loop: CASRKGRQGQPQHF. In DNA form, the CDR3 reads TGCGCCAGCAGGAAGGGAAGACAGGGGCAGCCCCAGCATTTT.

This chain uses TRBV6-5 with TRBJ1-1; 7 bases line up with TRBD1. The CDR3 consists of 15 residues. Germline V gives CDR1 MNHEY, CDR2 SVGAGI. Losses at the gene ends were 2 bases for V and 4 bases for J; bases not matched to a gene: 7. The CDR3 DNA reads as TGTGCCAGCAGTTACACGAAGGGGGCTGGCACTGAAGCTTTCTTT. It specifies CASSYTKGAGTEAFF.

This clone was seen a single time. J is TRBJ2-3 and V is TRBV5-1, with 14 bases lining up with TRBD2. Losses at the gene ends were 4 bases for V and 6 bases for J; bases not matched to a gene: 13. The CDR3 length is 18 residues. CDR1 and CDR2 from the germline V gene are SGHRS and YFSETQ. The CDR3 is CASSPPRTSGRPSDTQYF. CDR3 sequence (DNA): TGCGCCAGCAGCCCGCCTAGGACTAGCGGGAGGCCATCGGATACGCAGTATTTT.

The chain carries TRBV30 and TRBJ1-3; TRBD1 is a possible D gene (5 bases). The V end was cut by 2 bases, the J end by 3 bases, with 11 bases between. Germline V gene lookup returns CDR1 GTSNPN and CDR2 SVGIG (reference sequence). The CDR3 totals 14 residues. The CDR3 nucleotides are TGTGCCTGGAGTAGGGGTGCAAATGGAAACACCATATATTTT. Translating gives CAWSRGANGNTIYF.

V is TRBV7-9 and J is TRBJ1-2, with 9 bases that match TRBD1. V dropped 7 bases and J dropped 10; count of bases not matched to a gene: 13. CDR1 SEHNR and CDR2 FQNEAQ come from the germline V gene (reference sequence). The CDR3 loop spans 14 amino acids. CDR3 amino acids: CASNPPDRGSPYTF. In DNA, the CDR3 is TGTGCCAGCAACCCCCCGGACAGGGGATCTCCCTACACCTTC.

This clone has only a few counts. The chain uses TRBV18 and TRBJ2-7, with 9 bases fitting TRBD1. Trimming took 5 bases from V and 1 from J; bases not matched to a gene: 9. This CDR3 is 16 amino acids long. The germline CDR1 and CDR2 sequences are KGHSH and LQKENI. The CDR3 loop reads CASSTGPGQGSYEQYF. CDR3 coding DNA: TGTGCCAGCTCAACAGGACCGGGACAGGGATCCTACGAGCAGTACTTC.